The rows below give T cell receptor beta chains drawn from one sample of a study of T cell repertoires in cytomegalovirus infection. TCRdb processed the reads anew with MiXCR; each CDR3 protein has one entry. The sample holds fewer than 80,000 distinct CDR3 sequences, roughly 3.7% seen once. Sample: PBMCs. The receptors derive from a human donor in good health (CMV status not recorded). Some clones in this sample may be carry-over from other donors' samples. The conserved cysteine and the conserved F or W are not part of the CDR3 here. Clone size is given as once, few, many or a size class.

>TRBV7-2|TRBJ2-2|many
ASSLAGSGGWTGELF
>TRBV5-1|TRBJ2-5|many
ASSYGLDGETQY
>TRBV6-5|TRBJ1-4|many
ASSYGGRDEKLF
>TRBV7-3|TRBJ1-4|many
ASSPGQGPNEKLF
>TRBV7-8|TRBJ1-1|many
ASSLAWGNTEAF
>TRBV7-8|TRBJ1-5|many
ASSLAMAGSNQPQH
>TRBV7-9|TRBJ2-1|many
ASSLDTYNEQF
>TRBV7-2|TRBJ2-5|many
ASSPELETQY
>TRBV6-2/TRBV6-3|TRBJ2-5|many
ASSTFETQY
>TRBV18|TRBJ2-5|many
ASQQQNQETQY
>TRBV27|TRBJ2-6|many
AVGWGAGANVLT
>TRBV4-3|TRBJ1-1|many
ASSQGAHTEAF
>TRBV7-2|TRBJ1-3|many
ASSLGGSRHTIY
>TRBV6-1|TRBJ2-1|many
ASKGADQYNEQF
>TRBV6-2/TRBV6-3|TRBJ2-7|many
ASSLPRPPTEQY
>TRBV7-9|TRBJ1-6|many
ASSATFGGGRNGGPLH
>TRBV6-6|TRBJ1-2|many
ASSYSSTYNYGYT
>TRBV7-3|TRBJ2-1|many
ASSRGGGSYNEQF
>TRBV7-8|TRBJ1-1|many
ASSFGRVAEAF